The entry below gives a single TCR beta chain sequence along with its context. The CDR3 runs to 11 residues. Looked up from germline, CDR1 is SGHTA and CDR2 is FQGNSA. The V end lost 5 bases, the J end lost 3 bases, and 5 bases lay between the germline ends. This entry comes from a study of T cell changes during pregnancy in multiple sclerosis. The repertoire was sequenced with immunoSEQ multiplex PCR; TCRdb's copy has only in-frame clones and lacks some. Of tens of thousands of clones in the sample, 92% are singletons; the top ten hold about 2.5%. The sequence came from a female donor with multiple sclerosis, enrolled in a pregnancy study. J is TRBJ2-7 and V is TRBV7-2; D not certain. Sequenced here: peripheral blood, sampled before pregnancy. The CDR3 region is CASSPLYEQYF. CDR3 DNA sequence: TGTGCCAGCAGCCCTCTCTACGAGCAGTACTTC.